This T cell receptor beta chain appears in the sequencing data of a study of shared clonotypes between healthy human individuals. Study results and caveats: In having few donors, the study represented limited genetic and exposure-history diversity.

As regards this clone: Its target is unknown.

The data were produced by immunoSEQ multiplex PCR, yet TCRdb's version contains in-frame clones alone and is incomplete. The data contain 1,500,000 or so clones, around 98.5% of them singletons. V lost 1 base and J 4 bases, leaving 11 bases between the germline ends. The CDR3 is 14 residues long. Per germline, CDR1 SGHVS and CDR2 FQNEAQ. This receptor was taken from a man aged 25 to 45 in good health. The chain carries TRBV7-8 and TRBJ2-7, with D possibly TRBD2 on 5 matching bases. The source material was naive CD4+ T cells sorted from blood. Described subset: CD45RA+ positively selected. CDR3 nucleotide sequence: TGTGCCAGCAGCTTAGGCGGGTCGCAGTACGAGCAGTACTTC. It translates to CASSLGGSQYEQYF.